Sequencing of this T cell receptor (beta chain) was carried out in a study of T cells in Graves' hyperthyroidism and ophthalmopathy. This clonotype was counted between two and nine times. The antigen remains unidentified. Study-level results: Also found in blood were most expanded thyroid clonotypes above 0.001.

TCR beta CDR3 region amplification was performed from RNA transcripts. During a first-round RT-PCR of the TCR CDR3, the HTBI primer set was used. TCRdb called the multiplex PCR reads again in MiXCR, with one record for every CDR3 protein. This table holds 300,000 to 500,000 distinct CDR3 sequences, about 15% found once. This clonotype was sampled from a young woman with Graves' hyperthyroidism. Sequencing used blood.

CDR3 nucleotides: TGCAGTGCTAGAGGCCCCTGGGGGGGGTTCCAGCGGGAGGGCCGTGCCACAGATACGCAGTATTTT. This codes for CSARGPWGGFQREGRATDTQYF. The V call is TRBV20-1, the J call TRBJ2-3; 10 bases align to TRBD2. Germline V gene lookup returns CDR1 DFQATT and CDR2 SNEGSKA (reference sequence). This CDR3 spans 22 amino acids. V was clipped by 1 base and J by 2 bases; unmatched bases: 24.